This TCR beta chain was recorded in a study of blood T cell repertoires in COVID-19. CDR1 and CDR2 (germline): LGHNA, YNFKEQ. CDR3 size: 16 residues. V dropped 0 bases and J dropped 10 bases, with 21 bases sitting between them. Some clones are missing from TCRdb's copy, which holds only in-frame ones; the method was immunoSEQ multiplex PCR. The sample contains fewer than 250,000 clones, 90% of which appear only once. Sequenced input: PBMCs or T cells enriched from blood (not recorded which). The source of this sequence is a man between 50 and 59 years old who had been exposed to COVID-19. This chain links TRBV4-2 with TRBJ1-1; TRBD1 might be the D (6 bases). The CDR3 coding sequence is TGTGCCAGCAGCCAAGAATACAGGGCTCTAACACTGAGAGCTTTCTTT. Translation gives CASSQEYRALTLRAFF.